The 27 T cell receptor beta chains below all came from one sample that was sequenced in a study of technical replicates of blood from four donors. Assay used: immunoSEQ multiplex PCR; TCRdb lists only in-frame clones, some missing. The sample has approximately 60,000 clones, more than 75% seen once. Sequences were obtained from PBMCs. These receptors were taken from a human donor in good health. Some clones in this sample may be carry-over from other donors' samples.

The chain recombines TRBV6-4 with TRBJ2-3; 9 bases map to TRBD2. The CDR3 is 14 residues long. Per the germline V gene, CDR1 is MRHNA and CDR2 is SNTAGT. V lost 6 bases, J lost 2 bases, and 3 bases stayed unmatched. CDR3 bases: TGTGCCAGCAGGCTAGCGGGAAACACAGATACGCAGTATTTT. Translated: CASRLAGNTDTQYF.

This chain connects TRBV5-6 to TRBJ1-2; 7 nucleotides agree with TRBD1. CDR3 size: 13 residues. Trimming removed 6 bases from V and 4 bases from J; junction bases left unmatched: 6. CDR1 is SGHDT and CDR2 is YYEEEE in the germline V gene. CDR3 sequence: CASMGQTTYGYTF. CDR3 bases: TGTGCCAGCATGGGACAGACAACCTATGGCTACACCTTC.

J is TRBJ2-3 and V is TRBV2, with D uncertain. CDR1 and CDR2 from the germline V gene are SNHLY and FYNNEI. Trimming stripped 3 bases from V and 5 bases from J, with 9 bases between. This CDR3 is 13 amino acids long. This CDR3 reads CASSDLVGDTQYF. The CDR3 DNA follows: TGTGCCAGCAGTGATCTAGTTGGAGATACGCAGTATTTT.

This rearrangement joins TRBV28 to TRBJ2-2, with unresolved D. The CDR3 covers 12 residues. From germline, CDR1 is MDHEN and CDR2 SYDVKM. V lost 2 bases, J lost 6 bases, and 4 bases lay in between. CDR3 nucleotides: TGTGCCAGCAGTTTAGGAGCCGGGGAGCTGTTTTTT. It yields the protein CASSLGAGELFF. The variable domain in full, completed from reference TRBV28 and TRBJ2-2, reads DVKVTQSSRYLVKRTGEKVFLECVQDMDHENMFWYRQDPGLGLRLIYFSYDVKMKEKGDIPEGYSVSREKKERFSLILESASTNQTSMYLCASSLGAGELFFGEGSRLTVL.

The V and J genes are TRBV5-1 and TRBJ2-7; perhaps TRBD1 as D (7 bases). The V gene's germline CDR1 is SGHRS and CDR2 YFSETQ. This CDR3 comprises 17 residues. Trimming shortened V by 2 bases and J by 0 bases, and 18 bases separated the two germline ends. This CDR3 reads CASSLLPGQTSSYEQYF. The CDR3 nucleotides are TGCGCCAGCAGCTTATTGCCGGGACAGACTAGCTCCTACGAGCAGTACTTC.

This chain links TRBV6-5 with TRBJ2-5, with 8 bases that match TRBD2. The germline CDR1 and CDR2 sequences are MNHEY and SVGAGI. The V segment lost 6 bases and the J segment 2 bases; nucleotides outside the gene matches: 5. There are 14 residues in the CDR3. CDR3 in amino acids: CASSLGGGQETQYF. The CDR3 DNA sequence: TGTGCCAGCAGCCTCGGCGGGGGGCAAGAGACCCAGTACTTC.

The chain employs TRBV7-2 and TRBJ1-5, with 9 bases matching TRBD1. With 3 bases clipped from V and 7 bases from J, the junction kept 7 bases outside the gene matches. From germline, CDR1 is SGHTA and CDR2 FQGNSA. This CDR3 comprises 15 residues. CDR3 region: CASSFEGQGGQPQHF. The CDR3 coding sequence is TGTGCCAGCAGCTTCGAGGGACAGGGAGGACAGCCCCAGCATTTT.

This chain uses TRBV5-6 with TRBJ1-1; D is unclear. From germline, CDR1 is SGHDT and CDR2 YYEEEE. Trimming took 4 bases from V and 4 from J, leaving 8 bases between them. The CDR3 has 12 amino acids. The CDR3 DNA reads as TGTGCCAGCAGCGGTACACGCACTGAAGCTTTCTTT. Its protein product is CASSGTRTEAFF.

V is TRBV2 and J is TRBJ1-2, with 7 bases identical to TRBD1. Germline CDR1 SNHLY, CDR2 FYNNEI. The CDR3 is 14 amino acids. V shed 6 bases and J 10 bases; nucleotides not matched to a gene: 14. Here the CDR3 DNA reads TGTGCCAGCAGACGACAGGGCCCGAGGGCTGACTACACCTTC. Residues: CASRRQGPRADYTF.

By share of the sample, this clone is medium-sized (0.01 to 0.1%). This chain joins TRBV6-1 and TRBJ1-1, with D possibly TRBD1 on 6 matching bases. The CDR3 loop spans 15 amino acids. CDR1 and CDR2 from the germline V gene are MNHNS and SASEGT. V gave up 1 base and J gave up 1 base, with 10 bases separating them. The CDR3 protein is CASSEEGQPNTEAFF. For the CDR3, the DNA is TGTGCCAGCAGTGAAGAGGGACAACCGAACACTGAAGCTTTCTTT.

This chain connects TRBV7-6 to TRBJ2-2; 8 bases are shared with TRBD2. CDR1 and CDR2 (germline): SGHVS, FNYEAQ. The CDR3 loop spans 17 amino acids. Unmatched junction bases numbered 9, after V lost 6 bases and J lost 0 bases. CDR3 region: CASRAAAGATNTGELFF. The CDR3 bases are TGTGCCAGCAGAGCCGCAGCGGGGGCCACGAACACCGGGGAGCTGTTTTTT.

The genes are TRBV7-8 and TRBJ2-5; 7 bases agree with TRBD2. The CDR3 runs 17 residues. The V gene's germline CDR1 is SGHVS and CDR2 FQNEAQ. With V trimmed by 5 bases and J by 1 base, 13 bases remained unmatched. The CDR3 loop is CASSPLMAGVLQETQYF. CDR3 nucleotides: TGTGCCAGCAGCCCGCTAATGGCGGGGGTTCTCCAAGAGACCCAGTACTTC.

The V and J genes are TRBV4-2 and TRBJ2-3; 9 nucleotides line up with TRBD2. V shed 4 bases and J 1 base; nucleotides not matched to a gene: 9. The CDR3 contains 17 residues. Germline V CDR1 and CDR2: LGHNA, YNFKEQ. The CDR3 region has the DNA TGTGCCAGCAGCCCAAGTCTCGCTAGCGGGGGCACAGATACGCAGTATTTT. This gives the protein CASSPSLASGGTDTQYF.

The chain recombines TRBV27 with TRBJ2-7, with 7 bases matching TRBD2. The V segment lost 3 bases and the J segment 2 bases; nucleotides outside the gene matches: 4. From germline, CDR1 is MNHEY and CDR2 SMNVEV (reference sequence). The CDR3 is made up of 14 amino acids. The CDR3 DNA reads TGTGCCAGCAGTTTGGGAGGGCCCGCCTACGAGCAGTACTTC. Protein sequence: CASSLGGPAYEQYF.

This chain connects TRBV19 to TRBJ1-1; D might be TRBD1 (5 bases). Trimming cost V 3 bases and J 0 bases, with 11 bases left between them. Germline values: CDR1 LNHDA, CDR2 SQIVND (reference sequence). The length of the CDR3 is 15 residues. This CDR3 reads CASSMAGLMNTEAFF. The CDR3 bases are TGTGCCAGTAGTATGGCAGGGCTCATGAACACTGAAGCTTTCTTT. Combining the CDR3 with reference TRBV19 and TRBJ1-1 gives the whole variable domain DGGITQSPKYLFRKEGQNVTLSCEQNLNHDAMYWYRQDPGQGLRLIYYSQIVNDFQKGDIAEGYSVSREKKESFPLTVTSAQKNPTAFYLCASSMAGLMNTEAFFGQGTRLTVV.

This clone was seen only a few times. The CDR3 sequence: CASSPRAQETQYF. CDR3 in DNA: TGTGCCAGCTCACCACGGGCTCAAGAGACCCAGTACTTC. This chain uses TRBV18 with TRBJ2-5; D unclear. This CDR3 comprises 13 residues. The V end lost 1 base, the J end lost 2 bases, and 5 bases lay between the germline ends. Germline values: CDR1 KGHSH, CDR2 LQKENI.

V gene TRBV10-3 combines with J gene TRBJ2-6; TRBD1 matches 8 bases. The V segment lost 8 bases and the J segment 2 bases; nucleotides outside the gene matches: 8. Germline CDR1 and CDR2: ENHRY and SYGVKD. The CDR3 consists of 16 residues. CDR3 nucleotides: TGTGCCATCCCGCAGGGGGCGTACACTGGGGCCAACGTCCTGACTTTC. This codes for CAIPQGAYTGANVLTF.

This sequence joins TRBV7-2 and TRBJ1-1; D gene ambiguous. V was pared by 5 bases and J by 5 bases, with 12 bases between. CDR3 length equals 13 residues. In germline, CDR1 is SGHTA, CDR2 FQGNSA. The CDR3 DNA follows: TGTGCCAGCAGCCCGGCGGGATTAACTGAAGCTTTCTTT. Its protein product is CASSPAGLTEAFF.

V is TRBV18 and J is TRBJ2-3, with 7 nucleotides matching TRBD2. V was pared by 2 bases and J by 6 bases, with 11 bases of the junction left unmatched. CDR1 is KGHSH, CDR2 LQKENI, per germline. The length of the CDR3 is 16 residues. The CDR3 loop reads CASSPGGRSLSDTQYF. CDR3 DNA sequence: TGTGCCAGCTCACCAGGCGGGAGAAGCCTTAGTGATACGCAGTATTTT.

This clone was seen a few times. V gene TRBV6-5 combines with J gene TRBJ1-2, with D possibly being TRBD1 (5 bases). Germline V gives CDR1 MNHEY, CDR2 SVGAGI. The CDR3 loop spans 12 amino acids. Between the trimmed V and J ends, which lost 6 bases and 5 bases, there was a span of 10 bases. Here the CDR3 reads CASSDSVYGYTF. In DNA, the CDR3 is TGTGCCAGCAGCGACAGCGTTTATGGCTACACCTTC.

This sequence joins TRBV7-3 and TRBJ1-2; unclear D gene. In germline, CDR1 is SGHTA, CDR2 FQGTGA. This CDR3 contains 13 residues. V lost 3 bases to trimming and J lost 2 bases, with 7 bases between them. The CDR3 bases are TGTGCCAGCAGCTTCGGCGGGAACTATGGCTACACCTTC. Translation gives CASSFGGNYGYTF.

This chain uses TRBV2 with TRBJ2-5; TRBD2 is a possible D gene (5 bases). CDR1 is SNHLY, CDR2 FYNNEI, per germline. With 4 bases removed from V and 4 bases from J, the gap between germline ends came to 16 bases. The CDR3 runs 15 residues. The CDR3, as DNA: TGTGCCAGCAGTGTGGGTAGCGCGGCGGCAGAGACCCAGTACTTC. It is translated as CASSVGSAAAETQYF.

J is TRBJ2-5 and V is TRBV18; 8 nucleotides match TRBD1. Germline V lookup: CDR1 KGHSH, CDR2 LQKENI. The V and J ends lost 3 bases and 4 bases, in that order; junction bases with no gene match: 7. The CDR3 extends over 15 amino acids. The CDR3: CASSPPGTGGETQYF. DNA for the CDR3: TGTGCCAGCTCACCCCCTGGGACAGGAGGAGAGACCCAGTACTTC.

This chain connects TRBV18 to TRBJ2-7; no clear D gene. This CDR3 spans 15 amino acids. Germline CDR1 and CDR2: KGHSH and LQKENI. V was cut by 0 bases and J by 1 base, with 10 bases left in between. CDR3 nucleotides: TGTGCCAGCTCACCACCTCTCACAGAGTCCTACGAGCAGTACTTC. Its protein product is CASSPPLTESYEQYF.

The rearrangement uses TRBV4-3 and TRBJ2-7; D gene uncertain. The V end lost 0 bases, the J end lost 9 bases, and 15 bases lay between the germline ends. Germline assignment: CDR1 LGHNA and CDR2 YSLEER. The CDR3 totals 14 residues. The CDR3 reads CASSQDRAAAPQYF. CDR3 bases: TGCGCCAGCAGCCAAGATCGTGCGGCAGCCCCGCAGTACTTC.

V gene TRBV4-1 combines with J gene TRBJ2-1; tentatively, D is TRBD1 (6 bases). Trimming pared 0 bases from V and 7 bases from J, leaving 10 bases between. CDR3 length: 14 residues. Germline values: CDR1 MGHRA, CDR2 YSYEKL. The CDR3 nucleotides read TGCGCCAGCAGCCAAGATACAGGGTGGAATGAGCAGTTCTTC. This sequence encodes CASSQDTGWNEQFF.

The chain couples TRBV6-6 to TRBJ2-7; weak D call: TRBD1 (6 bases). Germline V gene sequence: CDR1 MNHNY, CDR2 SVGAGI (reference sequence). This CDR3 contains 14 residues. The V gene lost 2 bases and the J gene lost 2 bases, with 10 bases spanning the gap. CDR3 in DNA: TGTGCCAGCAGTTACCGAGACAGGACCTACGAGCAGTACTTC. It translates to CASSYRDRTYEQYF.